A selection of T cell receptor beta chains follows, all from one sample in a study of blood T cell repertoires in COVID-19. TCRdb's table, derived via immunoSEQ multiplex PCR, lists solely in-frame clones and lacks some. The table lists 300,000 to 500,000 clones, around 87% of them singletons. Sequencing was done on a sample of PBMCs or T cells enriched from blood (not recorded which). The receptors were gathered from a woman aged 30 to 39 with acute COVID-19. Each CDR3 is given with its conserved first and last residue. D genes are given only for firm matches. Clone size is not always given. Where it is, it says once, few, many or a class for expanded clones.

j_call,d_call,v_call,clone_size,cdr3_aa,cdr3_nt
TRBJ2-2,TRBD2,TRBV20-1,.,CSASFSGGSTGELFF,TGCAGTGCTAGTTTTAGCGGGGGGTCCACCGGGGAGCTGTTTTTT
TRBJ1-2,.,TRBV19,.,CASSIDLLLGALRGGYTF,TGTGCCAGTAGTATAGATCTTTTGTTGGGGGCCCTGCGCGGTGGCTACACCTTC
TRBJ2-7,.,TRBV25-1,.,CASSEQVGYEQYF,TGTGCCAGCAGTGAACAGGTGGGCTACGAGCAGTACTTC
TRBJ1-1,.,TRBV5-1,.,CASSLVYGGELVTEAFF,TGCGCCAGCAGCTTGGTGTATGGCGGGGAGTTGGTCACTGAAGCTTTCTTT
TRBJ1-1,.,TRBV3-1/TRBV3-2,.,CASSQIPLNTEAFF,TGTGCCAGCAGCCAAATCCCCTTAAACACTGAAGCTTTCTTT
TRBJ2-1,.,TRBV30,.,CAWDQGSGYNEQFF,TGTGCCTGGGATCAGGGTAGTGGGTACAATGAGCAGTTCTTC
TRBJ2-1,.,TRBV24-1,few,CATSDSSSPRSEQFF,TGTGCCACCAGTGATTCTTCCAGTCCGCGGTCTGAGCAGTTCTTC
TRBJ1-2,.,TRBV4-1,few,CASSQVVTGANYGYTF,TGCGCCAGCAGCCAAGTAGTGACAGGAGCTAACTATGGCTACACCTTC
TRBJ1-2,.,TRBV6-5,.,CASRPSRLGGYTF,TGTGCCAGCAGGCCTAGCAGGCTTGGCGGCTACACCTTC
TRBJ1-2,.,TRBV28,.,CASSLLKGRGGYTF,TGTGCCAGCAGTTTATTGAAGGGGCGGGGAGGCTACACCTTC
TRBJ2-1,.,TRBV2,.,CASSELKGLPAFF,TGTGCCAGCAGTGAACTAAAGGGACTCCCTGCGTTCTTC
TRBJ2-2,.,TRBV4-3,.,CASSQGRPNTGELFF,TGCGCCAGCAGCCAGGGGCGTCCTAACACCGGGGAGCTGTTTTTT
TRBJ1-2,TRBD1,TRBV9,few,CASSAEQGAARGYTF,TGTGCCAGCAGCGCTGAACAGGGGGCCGCGAGAGGCTACACCTTC
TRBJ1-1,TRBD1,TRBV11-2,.,CASSADRGNTEAFF,TGTGCCAGCAGCGCGGACAGGGGAAACACTGAAGCTTTCTTT
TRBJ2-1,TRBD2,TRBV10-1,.,CASSEWASGGVDEQFF,TGCGCCAGCAGTGAGTGGGCTAGCGGGGGTGTCGATGAGCAGTTCTTC
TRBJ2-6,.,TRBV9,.,CASRDSSSGANVLTF,TGTGCCAGCAGAGACAGCTCTTCTGGGGCCAACGTCCTGACTTTC
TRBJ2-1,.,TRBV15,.,CATSIGEYNEQFF,TGTGCCACCAGCATTGGAGAATACAATGAGCAGTTCTTC
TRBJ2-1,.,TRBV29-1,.,CSVNPGVDEQFF,TGCAGCGTTAACCCAGGGGTAGATGAGCAGTTCTTC
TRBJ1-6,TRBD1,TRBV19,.,CASSAGQGRDSPLHF,TGTGCCAGTAGTGCCGGACAGGGTCGAGATTCACCCCTCCACTTT
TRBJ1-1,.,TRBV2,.,CASSSGVAEAFF,TGTGCCAGCAGTTCAGGGGTCGCTGAAGCTTTCTTT
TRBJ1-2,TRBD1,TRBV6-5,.,CATHRTGGVYGYTF,TGTGCCACTCATAGGACAGGAGGGGTCTATGGCTACACCTTC
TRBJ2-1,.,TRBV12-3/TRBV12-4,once,CASSSGSYNEQFF,TGTGCCAGCAGCTCAGGGTCCTACAATGAGCAGTTCTTC
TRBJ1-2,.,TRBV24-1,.,CATSDLAGRLNYGYTF,TGTGCCACCAGTGATTTAGCAGGGCGGCTTAACTATGGCTACACCTTC
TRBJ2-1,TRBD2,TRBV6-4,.,CASSERAGAYNEQFF,TGTGCCAGCAGTGAACGAGCGGGGGCCTACAATGAGCAGTTCTTC
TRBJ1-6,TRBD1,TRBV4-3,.,CASSQGSGGNSPLHF,TGCGCCAGCAGCCAAGGTTCAGGGGGAAATTCACCCCTCCACTTT